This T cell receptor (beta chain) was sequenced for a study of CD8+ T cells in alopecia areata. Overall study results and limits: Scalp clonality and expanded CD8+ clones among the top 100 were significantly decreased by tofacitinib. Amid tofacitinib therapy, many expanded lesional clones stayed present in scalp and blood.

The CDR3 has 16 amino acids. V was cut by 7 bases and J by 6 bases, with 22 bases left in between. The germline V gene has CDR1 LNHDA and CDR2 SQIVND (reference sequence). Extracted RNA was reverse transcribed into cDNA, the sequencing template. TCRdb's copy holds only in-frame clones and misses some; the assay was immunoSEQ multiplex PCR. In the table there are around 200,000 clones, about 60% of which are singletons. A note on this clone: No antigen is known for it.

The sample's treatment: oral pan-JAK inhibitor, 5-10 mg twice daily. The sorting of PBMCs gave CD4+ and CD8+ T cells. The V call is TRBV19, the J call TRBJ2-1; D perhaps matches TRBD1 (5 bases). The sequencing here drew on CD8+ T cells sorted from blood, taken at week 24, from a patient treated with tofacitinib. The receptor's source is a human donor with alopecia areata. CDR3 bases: TGTGCCAGTACCCCAAAAAGGGCAGGGATGACCAATGAGCAGTTCTTC. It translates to CASTPKRAGMTNEQFF.